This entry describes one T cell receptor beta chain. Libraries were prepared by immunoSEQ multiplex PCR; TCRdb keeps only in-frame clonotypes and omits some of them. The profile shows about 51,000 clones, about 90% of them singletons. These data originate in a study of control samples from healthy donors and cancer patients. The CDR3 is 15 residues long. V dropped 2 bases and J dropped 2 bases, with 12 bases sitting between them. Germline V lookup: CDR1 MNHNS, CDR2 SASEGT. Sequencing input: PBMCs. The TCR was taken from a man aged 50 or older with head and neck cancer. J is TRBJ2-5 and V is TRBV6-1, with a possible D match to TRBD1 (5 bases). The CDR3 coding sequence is TGTGCCAGCAGTGAACTGCCAGGGTCGCAAGAGACCCAGTACTTC. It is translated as CASSELPGSQETQYF.